These T cell receptor beta chains were read from a single sample in a study of blood T cell repertoires in COVID-19. Repertoires were generated with immunoSEQ multiplex PCR, while TCRdb's copy carries only in-frame clones and drops some. Of 250,000 to 350,000 clones listed, roughly 90% are singletons. Source material: PBMCs or T cells enriched from blood (not recorded which). All receptors come from a woman aged 50 to 60 who had recovered from COVID-19. CDR3s include the opening cysteine and the closing phenylalanine or tryptophan. Each record gives: J gene, D gene, CDR3 length, clone size, V gene, CDR3 DNA, CDR3 protein. A D gene is named only where the DNA matches it firmly. Clone size is not always given. Where it is, it says once, few, many or a class for expanded clones.

j_gene: TRBJ2-7
d_gene: .
len: 15
abundance: few
v_gene: TRBV2
CDR3nt: TGTGCCAGCAGTGACAGACTCGGAGCCGGGTACAAGCAGTACTTC
CDR3aa: CASSDRLGAGYKQYF

j_gene: TRBJ2-7
d_gene: TRBD2
len: 16
abundance: few
v_gene: TRBV4-2
CDR3nt: TGTGCCAGCAGCCAAGAAGCGGGCGGGAGCCCCTACGAGCAGTACTTC
CDR3aa: CASSQEAGGSPYEQYF

j_gene: TRBJ2-1
d_gene: TRBD2
len: 15
abundance: .
v_gene: TRBV9
CDR3nt: TGTGCCAGCAGCGTTGGGACTAGCGGGAGCAATGAGCAGTTCTTC
CDR3aa: CASSVGTSGSNEQFF

j_gene: TRBJ2-3
d_gene: TRBD2
len: 16
abundance: .
v_gene: TRBV11-2
CDR3nt: TGTGCCAGCAGCCCCGACTCTAGCGGGAGTGGGGATACGCAGTATTTT
CDR3aa: CASSPDSSGSGDTQYF

j_gene: TRBJ2-5
d_gene: TRBD1
len: 15
abundance: .
v_gene: TRBV19
CDR3nt: TGTGCCAGTAGTAGAGGACAGGGGTTATTGGAGACCCAGTACTTC
CDR3aa: CASSRGQGLLETQYF

j_gene: TRBJ1-2
d_gene: .
len: 13
abundance: .
v_gene: TRBV7-2
CDR3nt: TGTGCCAGCAGCTTAAGAGGGCCCTATGGCTACACCTTC
CDR3aa: CASSLRGPYGYTF

j_gene: TRBJ1-1
d_gene: .
len: 13
abundance: .
v_gene: TRBV6-5
CDR3nt: TGTGCCAGCAACCCCGTCGGGGGGCTGCTCGCTTTCTTT
CDR3aa: CASNPVGGLLAFF

j_gene: TRBJ2-1
d_gene: TRBD2
len: 17
abundance: .
v_gene: TRBV11-2
CDR3nt: TGTGCCAGCAGCCCTCGGGGGGCGGGAGGACACTACAATGAGCAGTTCTTC
CDR3aa: CASSPRGAGGHYNEQFF

j_gene: TRBJ2-1
d_gene: .
len: 15
abundance: .
v_gene: TRBV3-1/TRBV3-2
CDR3nt: TGTGCCAGCACCGCCGACGGGAACTCCTACAATGAGCAGTTCTTC
CDR3aa: CASTADGNSYNEQFF

j_gene: TRBJ1-4
d_gene: .
len: 14
abundance: .
v_gene: TRBV18
CDR3nt: TGTGCCAGCTCACCACAGGGGAACAATGAAAAACTGTTTTTT
CDR3aa: CASSPQGNNEKLFF

j_gene: TRBJ2-3
d_gene: .
len: 17
abundance: once
v_gene: TRBV6-6
CDR3nt: TGTGCCAGCAGTCGCGACCCTGGCGGATTGAGCACAGATACGCAGTATTTT
CDR3aa: CASSRDPGGLSTDTQYF

j_gene: TRBJ2-1
d_gene: .
len: 18
abundance: .
v_gene: TRBV11-2
CDR3nt: TGTGCCAGCAAAGGGAGCACGGGGGTAGTTAGTCTTTACAATGAGCAGTTCTTC
CDR3aa: CASKGSTGVVSLYNEQFF

j_gene: TRBJ2-3
d_gene: TRBD2
len: 18
abundance: .
v_gene: TRBV9
CDR3nt: TGTGCCAGCAGCGTAGAAGTTGGTAGCGGGAGAAGTACAGATACGCAGTATTTT
CDR3aa: CASSVEVGSGRSTDTQYF

j_gene: TRBJ1-5
d_gene: .
len: 14
abundance: few
v_gene: TRBV19
CDR3nt: TGTGCCAGTAGTATCTGGGGTGCGGGTCAGCCCCAGCATTTT
CDR3aa: CASSIWGAGQPQHF

j_gene: TRBJ2-1
d_gene: .
len: 13
abundance: .
v_gene: TRBV6-5
CDR3nt: TGTGCCAGCAGTCGTGGTGAAGCCAATGAGCAGTTCTTC
CDR3aa: CASSRGEANEQFF

j_gene: TRBJ2-7
d_gene: TRBD2
len: 20
abundance: .
v_gene: TRBV4-1
CDR3nt: TGCGCCAGCAGCCGCAAGAGCGCTAATCCGGGACTAGGAGATGCCTACGAGCAGTACTTC
CDR3aa: CASSRKSANPGLGDAYEQYF

j_gene: TRBJ2-5
d_gene: .
len: 16
abundance: .
v_gene: TRBV5-6
CDR3nt: TGTGCCAGCAGCTTGTTGGGGGGAGACGGCCAAGAGACCCAGTACTTC
CDR3aa: CASSLLGGDGQETQYF

j_gene: TRBJ1-1
d_gene: .
len: 12
abundance: .
v_gene: TRBV18
CDR3nt: TGTGCCAGCACAGAATTGAACACTGAAGCTTTCTTT
CDR3aa: CASTELNTEAFF

j_gene: TRBJ2-3
d_gene: TRBD1
len: 15
abundance: .
v_gene: TRBV6-2/TRBV6-3
CDR3nt: TGTGCCAGCAGTAGGGGACAGGGAGGCACAGATACGCAGTATTTT
CDR3aa: CASSRGQGGTDTQYF

j_gene: TRBJ1-5
d_gene: TRBD1
len: 15
abundance: .
v_gene: TRBV28
CDR3nt: TGTGCCAGCAGTTCACAGGGGGCGGGCAATCAGCCCCAGCATTTT
CDR3aa: CASSSQGAGNQPQHF

j_gene: TRBJ1-6
d_gene: TRBD1
len: 15
abundance: .
v_gene: TRBV27
CDR3nt: TGTGCCAGCAGTTTCCGGGACAGGGGCAATTCACCCCTCCACTTT
CDR3aa: CASSFRDRGNSPLHF

j_gene: TRBJ1-1
d_gene: .
len: 13
abundance: .
v_gene: TRBV28
CDR3nt: TGTGCCAGCAGTTCCGACAGAGTCACTGAAGCTTTCTTT
CDR3aa: CASSSDRVTEAFF

j_gene: TRBJ2-7
d_gene: TRBD1
len: 14
abundance: .
v_gene: TRBV7-3
CDR3nt: TGTGCCAGCAGCTTGGACAGGGGGCCGTACGAGCAGTACTTC
CDR3aa: CASSLDRGPYEQYF

j_gene: TRBJ2-7
d_gene: .
len: 15
abundance: .
v_gene: TRBV7-2
CDR3nt: TGTGCCAGCAGCTTAGCGTTCGGAGAAACCTACGAGCAGTACTTC
CDR3aa: CASSLAFGETYEQYF

j_gene: TRBJ2-3
d_gene: TRBD1
len: 13
abundance: .
v_gene: TRBV29-1
CDR3nt: TGCAGCGTGACAGGGGGGTACGCAGATACGCAGTATTTT
CDR3aa: CSVTGGYADTQYF

j_gene: TRBJ2-3
d_gene: TRBD2
len: 17
abundance: .
v_gene: TRBV24-1
CDR3nt: TGTGCCACCAGTGATTTGGGGCTAGCGGGAGGTGGAGATACGCAGTATTTT
CDR3aa: CATSDLGLAGGGDTQYF

j_gene: TRBJ1-2
d_gene: TRBD1
len: 13
abundance: .
v_gene: TRBV2
CDR3nt: TGTGCCAGCCTCCTGACAGGGGCCAATGGCTACACCTTC
CDR3aa: CASLLTGANGYTF

j_gene: TRBJ2-7
d_gene: TRBD1
len: 15
abundance: once
v_gene: TRBV27
CDR3nt: TGTGCCAGCAGACATTTACAGGGGAGATTCTACGAGCAGTACTTC
CDR3aa: CASRHLQGRFYEQYF

j_gene: TRBJ2-7
d_gene: TRBD2
len: 14
abundance: few
v_gene: TRBV2
CDR3nt: TGTGCCAGCAGACGGACTAGCGGGAGTCCCGAGCAGTACTTC
CDR3aa: CASRRTSGSPEQYF

j_gene: TRBJ1-1
d_gene: .
len: 16
abundance: .
v_gene: TRBV4-2
CDR3nt: TGTGCCAGCAGCCAAGAGAGTAACCTGCCAAACACTGAAGCTTTCTTT
CDR3aa: CASSQESNLPNTEAFF

j_gene: TRBJ2-7
d_gene: .
len: 14
abundance: .
v_gene: TRBV14
CDR3nt: TGTGCCAGCAGCCAGTATAGCGGAACCTACGAGCAGTACTTC
CDR3aa: CASSQYSGTYEQYF

j_gene: TRBJ2-5
d_gene: TRBD1
len: 16
abundance: .
v_gene: TRBV23-1
CDR3nt: TGCGCCAGCAGTCAAGGAGGGACAGGGAGTAAGGAGACCCAGTACTTC
CDR3aa: CASSQGGTGSKETQYF

j_gene: TRBJ1-4
d_gene: .
len: 14
abundance: once
v_gene: TRBV7-9
CDR3nt: TGTGCCAGCAGCGTCTGGGACTTTAATGAAAAACTGTTTTTT
CDR3aa: CASSVWDFNEKLFF

j_gene: TRBJ2-4
d_gene: TRBD2
len: 15
abundance: .
v_gene: TRBV5-6
CDR3nt: TGTGCCAGCAGGGTAGCGGGAGGGGAGAAAAACATTCAGTACTTC
CDR3aa: CASRVAGGEKNIQYF

j_gene: TRBJ1-6
d_gene: .
len: 14
abundance: .
v_gene: TRBV6-5
CDR3nt: TGTGCCAGCAGGTATGGACAGCATAATTCACCCCTCCACTTT
CDR3aa: CASRYGQHNSPLHF

j_gene: TRBJ1-5
d_gene: TRBD1
len: 15
abundance: .
v_gene: TRBV5-5
CDR3nt: TGTGCCAGCAGCTTGGCAGGGGGCTGGAATCAGCCCCAGCATTTT
CDR3aa: CASSLAGGWNQPQHF

j_gene: TRBJ1-2
d_gene: .
len: 17
abundance: few
v_gene: TRBV7-3
CDR3nt: TGTGCCAGCAGCCCTGCGGGGGGCCGACATCCCAACTATGGCTACACCTTC
CDR3aa: CASSPAGGRHPNYGYTF

j_gene: TRBJ2-1
d_gene: .
len: 12
abundance: .
v_gene: TRBV28
CDR3nt: TGTGCCAGCAGTCCCCCGGGGAATGAGCAGTTCTTC
CDR3aa: CASSPPGNEQFF

j_gene: TRBJ2-3
d_gene: TRBD2
len: 16
abundance: .
v_gene: TRBV4-1
CDR3nt: TGCGCCAGCAACTTGAGAGCGGGAGAAGGCACAGATACGCAGTATTTT
CDR3aa: CASNLRAGEGTDTQYF

j_gene: TRBJ1-6
d_gene: TRBD1
len: 15
abundance: .
v_gene: TRBV9
CDR3nt: TGTGCCAGCAGCGTGGGACAGGTTTATAATTCACCCCTCCACTTT
CDR3aa: CASSVGQVYNSPLHF

j_gene: TRBJ2-5
d_gene: .
len: 14
abundance: .
v_gene: TRBV7-2
CDR3nt: TGTGCCAGCAGCCCGAGTAGAGGAGGAGAGACCCAGTACTTC
CDR3aa: CASSPSRGGETQYF

j_gene: TRBJ1-4
d_gene: .
len: 16
abundance: .
v_gene: TRBV6-6
CDR3nt: TGTGCCAGCAGTTTCCGGGAGTGGGGGGGAAATGAAAAACTGTTTTTT
CDR3aa: CASSFREWGGNEKLFF

j_gene: TRBJ2-2
d_gene: .
len: 14
abundance: .
v_gene: TRBV5-1
CDR3nt: TGCGCCAGCCGAGGAGGGGCGAACACCGGGGAGCTGTTTTTT
CDR3aa: CASRGGANTGELFF

j_gene: TRBJ2-7
d_gene: TRBD1
len: 13
abundance: .
v_gene: TRBV18
CDR3nt: TGTGCCAGCTCACCGGGACAGGGCAACGAGCAGTACTTC
CDR3aa: CASSPGQGNEQYF

j_gene: TRBJ1-5
d_gene: .
len: 14
abundance: .
v_gene: TRBV6-6
CDR3nt: TGTGCCAGCAGAATCGCAGGGGGCAATCAGCCCCAGCATTTT
CDR3aa: CASRIAGGNQPQHF

j_gene: TRBJ1-2
d_gene: .
len: 13
abundance: .
v_gene: TRBV28
CDR3nt: TGTGCCAGCAGCATGGACAGCGTCTATGGCTACACCTTC
CDR3aa: CASSMDSVYGYTF

j_gene: TRBJ2-7
d_gene: .
len: 14
abundance: .
v_gene: TRBV7-9
CDR3nt: TGTGCCAGCAGCTCAGGCGGGCCCATCTACGAGCAGTACTTC
CDR3aa: CASSSGGPIYEQYF

j_gene: TRBJ2-5
d_gene: TRBD2
len: 15
abundance: .
v_gene: TRBV6-5
CDR3nt: TGTGCCAGCAGGGCCGCTCGGGGAGCGGGGGCGGCCCAGTACTTC
CDR3aa: CASRAARGAGAAQYF

j_gene: TRBJ1-1
d_gene: .
len: 14
abundance: .
v_gene: TRBV19
CDR3nt: TGTGCCAGTAGTATTGCGCACCTGAACACTGAAGCTTTCTTT
CDR3aa: CASSIAHLNTEAFF

j_gene: TRBJ2-4
d_gene: .
len: 11
abundance: .
v_gene: TRBV29-1
CDR3nt: TGCAGCGTTGAGGTGGAGGGCATTCAGTACTTC
CDR3aa: CSVEVEGIQYF

j_gene: TRBJ1-1
d_gene: .
len: 14
abundance: .
v_gene: TRBV28
CDR3nt: TGTGCCAGCAGCCCCCCCTCTTTGAACACTGAAGCTTTCTTT
CDR3aa: CASSPPSLNTEAFF